The clone carrying this TCR beta chain occurred many times. Its antigen remains unknown. PBMCs stored at -80 C, numbering 2 million, were the origin of the unsorted libraries. TCRdb processed the 5' RACE reads anew with MiXCR; each CDR3 protein has one entry. The sample yields nearly 60,000 distinct CDR3 sequences, 3% to 4% seen once. The data derive from a study of neurological immune-mediated disorders. Study-level information: The roughly 34 multiple sclerosis patients comprised about 30 that were relapsing-remitting and 3 that were secondary progressive. General study points: HTLV-1-associated myelopathy ranked highest for TCR clonal expansion and multiple sclerosis lowest, beneath healthy controls.

V dropped 6 bases and J dropped 1; count of bases not matched to a gene: 4. Germline CDR1 DFQATT, CDR2 SNEGSKA (reference sequence). CDR3 size: 14 residues. The sequenced material came from PBMCs. This sequence originates from a woman between 55 and 75 years old with multiple sclerosis. The chain combines TRBV20-1 with TRBJ2-2; 8 positions agree with TRBD2. CDR3 amino acids: CSALAGLNTGELFF. CDR3 DNA: TGCAGTGCCTTAGCGGGATTGAACACCGGGGAGCTGTTTTTT.